This is a list of T cell receptor beta chains from one sample in a study of T cells in Graves' hyperthyroidism and ophthalmopathy. Each CDR3 protein gets one entry after TCRdb re-called the multiplex PCR reads with MiXCR. The sample lists about 720,000 distinct CDR3 sequences, 16% occurring once. The sample consisted of blood. These receptor sequences come from a man younger than 35 with Graves' hyperthyroidism. The CDR3 runs from the conserved cysteine through the conserved F or W. Each record gives: clone size, D gene, V gene, J gene, CDR3 protein, CDR3 DNA. The D gene is left open where the match is weak. Size tells how often a clone was seen (once, few, many) or the class of an expanded clone, and some rows leave it out.

clone_size: .; d_call: TRBD1; v_call: TRBV7-2; j_call: TRBJ2-4; cdr3_aa: CASSLEGETGEDIQYF; cdr3_nt: TGTGCCAGCAGCTTAGAGGGAGAGACAGGGGAGGACATTCAGTACTTC
clone_size: few; d_call: TRBD2; v_call: TRBV19; j_call: TRBJ2-5; cdr3_aa: CASSPAGGREGRETQYF; cdr3_nt: TGTGCCAGTAGTCCCGCCGGGGGGCGGGAGGGCCGTGAGACCCAGTACTTC
clone_size: .; d_call: TRBD2; v_call: TRBV27; j_call: TRBJ2-3; cdr3_aa: CASSLTSGSGDTQYF; cdr3_nt: TGTGCCAGCAGTTTAACTAGCGGGAGTGGGGATACGCAGTATTTT
clone_size: few; d_call: TRBD2; v_call: TRBV5-1; j_call: TRBJ2-7; cdr3_aa: CASRYTGGEQYF; cdr3_nt: TGCGCCAGCAGGTATACGGGAGGGGAGCAGTACTTC
clone_size: many; d_call: .; v_call: TRBV20-1; j_call: TRBJ2-7; cdr3_aa: CSARDREGSYEQYF; cdr3_nt: TGCAGTGCTAGAGATCGGGAAGGGTCCTACGAGCAGTACTTC
clone_size: .; d_call: .; v_call: TRBV20-1; j_call: TRBJ2-7; cdr3_aa: CSAGPTGYEQYF; cdr3_nt: TGCAGTGCTGGCCCCACGGGCTACGAGCAGTACTTC
clone_size: many; d_call: TRBD2; v_call: TRBV7-2; j_call: TRBJ2-1; cdr3_aa: CASSLDPSGRAVFF; cdr3_nt: TGTGCCAGCAGCTTAGATCCTAGCGGGAGGGCCGTGTTCTTC
clone_size: many; d_call: .; v_call: TRBV28; j_call: TRBJ2-7; cdr3_aa: CASINRDGRGASYEQYF; cdr3_nt: TGTGCCAGCATCAATAGGGACGGTCGAGGGGCCTCCTACGAGCAGTACTTC
clone_size: .; d_call: TRBD2; v_call: TRBV3-1; j_call: TRBJ2-7; cdr3_aa: CASSRHPLAEQYF; cdr3_nt: TGTGCCAGCAGCCGCCACCCACTAGCGGAGCAGTACTTC
clone_size: .; d_call: TRBD2; v_call: TRBV4-2; j_call: TRBJ2-1; cdr3_aa: CASSQEAAGGNNEQFF; cdr3_nt: TGTGCCAGCAGCCAAGAAGCAGCGGGAGGAAACAATGAGCAGTTCTTC
clone_size: many; d_call: .; v_call: TRBV20-1; j_call: TRBJ2-1; cdr3_aa: CSASKVRSSYNEQFF; cdr3_nt: TGCAGTGCTAGTAAAGTTCGGAGCTCCTACAATGAGCAGTTCTTC
clone_size: .; d_call: .; v_call: TRBV30; j_call: TRBJ2-1; cdr3_aa: CACVTQRDNEQFF; cdr3_nt: TGTGCCTGTGTCACCCAGCGGGACAATGAGCAGTTCTTC
clone_size: many; d_call: .; v_call: TRBV20-1; j_call: TRBJ1-1; cdr3_aa: CSPAKGTEAFF; cdr3_nt: TGCAGTCCCGCGAAGGGCACTGAAGCTTTCTTT
clone_size: .; d_call: .; v_call: TRBV20-1; j_call: TRBJ2-7; cdr3_aa: CSASKVVGDEQYF; cdr3_nt: TGCAGTGCTAGTAAGGTTGTAGGGGACGAGCAGTACTTC
clone_size: many; d_call: .; v_call: TRBV7-9; j_call: TRBJ2-7; cdr3_aa: CASSLGSRYEQYF; cdr3_nt: TGTGCCAGCAGCTTAGGATCTCGATACGAGCAGTACTTC
clone_size: .; d_call: .; v_call: TRBV28; j_call: TRBJ2-7; cdr3_aa: CASSFSSMEQYF; cdr3_nt: TGTGCCAGCAGTTTCTCGAGCATGGAGCAGTACTTC
clone_size: many; d_call: .; v_call: TRBV28; j_call: TRBJ2-1; cdr3_aa: CASSLRVLRSYNEQFF; cdr3_nt: TGTGCCAGCAGTTTAAGGGTGCTAAGGTCCTACAATGAGCAGTTCTTC
clone_size: .; d_call: .; v_call: TRBV20-1; j_call: TRBJ2-2; cdr3_aa: CSARDGTTGELFF; cdr3_nt: TGCAGTGCTAGAGATGGAACCACCGGGGAGCTGTTTTTT
clone_size: many; d_call: TRBD1; v_call: TRBV20-1; j_call: TRBJ2-7; cdr3_aa: CSASQTGQGYEQYF; cdr3_nt: TGCAGTGCTTCTCAGACTGGACAGGGCTACGAGCAGTACTTC
clone_size: many; d_call: .; v_call: TRBV30; j_call: TRBJ2-1; cdr3_aa: CAHARELSSYNEQFF; cdr3_nt: TGTGCTCACGCCCGGGAGTTGAGCTCCTACAATGAGCAGTTCTTC
clone_size: many; d_call: TRBD1; v_call: TRBV14; j_call: TRBJ2-5; cdr3_aa: CASSQTGALETQYF; cdr3_nt: TGTGCCAGCAGCCAGACAGGGGCTCTCGAGACCCAGTACTTC
clone_size: few; d_call: .; v_call: TRBV9; j_call: TRBJ2-1; cdr3_aa: CASSGDPAGPYNEQFF; cdr3_nt: TGTGCCAGCAGCGGAGACCCGGCAGGTCCATACAATGAGCAGTTCTTC
clone_size: few; d_call: TRBD2; v_call: TRBV20-1; j_call: TRBJ2-7; cdr3_aa: CSASRGGEQYF; cdr3_nt: TGCAGTGCTAGTCGCGGGGGCGAGCAGTACTTC
clone_size: .; d_call: TRBD1; v_call: TRBV20-1; j_call: TRBJ2-1; cdr3_aa: CSASKGAIYNEQFF; cdr3_nt: TGCAGTGCTAGCAAGGGGGCAATCTACAATGAGCAGTTCTTC
clone_size: many; d_call: .; v_call: TRBV6-2/TRBV6-3; j_call: TRBJ2-3; cdr3_aa: CASSARGGGKDTQYF; cdr3_nt: TGTGCCAGCAGCGCCCGAGGGGGGGGAAAGGATACGCAGTATTTT
clone_size: few; d_call: TRBD2; v_call: TRBV7-9; j_call: TRBJ2-3; cdr3_aa: CASSRGGPVTDTQYF; cdr3_nt: TGTGCCAGCAGCCGGGGGGGACCAGTCACAGATACGCAGTATTTT
clone_size: .; d_call: TRBD1; v_call: TRBV9; j_call: TRBJ2-1; cdr3_aa: CASSPRTGPRANEQFF; cdr3_nt: TGTGCCAGCAGCCCAAGGACAGGCCCCAGAGCCAATGAGCAGTTCTTC
clone_size: many; d_call: TRBD2; v_call: TRBV10-3; j_call: TRBJ2-5; cdr3_aa: CAISDPVAGMQETQYF; cdr3_nt: TGTGCCATCAGTGACCCAGTAGCGGGGATGCAAGAGACCCAGTACTTC
clone_size: many; d_call: .; v_call: TRBV7-7; j_call: TRBJ2-1; cdr3_aa: CASSLTLVGSYDNEQFF; cdr3_nt: TGTGCTAGCAGCTTAACGTTGGTTGGATCGTATGACAATGAGCAGTTCTTC
clone_size: many; d_call: .; v_call: TRBV7-2; j_call: TRBJ2-1; cdr3_aa: CASSKEFSYNEQFF; cdr3_nt: TGTGCCAGCAGCAAAGAGTTCTCCTACAATGAGCAGTTCTTC
clone_size: few; d_call: .; v_call: TRBV29-1; j_call: TRBJ1-2; cdr3_aa: CSVETGFYGYTF; cdr3_nt: TGCAGCGTTGAAACTGGTTTCTATGGCTACACCTTC
clone_size: .; d_call: .; v_call: TRBV4-2; j_call: TRBJ1-5; cdr3_aa: CASSQEETALSNQPQHF; cdr3_nt: TGTGCCAGCAGCCAAGAAGAGACAGCCCTTAGCAATCAGCCCCAGCATTTT
clone_size: .; d_call: .; v_call: TRBV12-3/TRBV12-4; j_call: TRBJ1-5; cdr3_aa: CASSLGDPSDQPQHF; cdr3_nt: TGTGCCAGCAGTTTAGGGGACCCTAGCGATCAGCCCCAGCATTTT
clone_size: few; d_call: TRBD1; v_call: TRBV20-1; j_call: TRBJ2-7; cdr3_aa: CSGSGQSYEQYF; cdr3_nt: TGCAGTGGGTCGGGACAGTCCTACGAGCAGTACTTC
clone_size: once; d_call: TRBD2; v_call: TRBV4-3; j_call: TRBJ2-2; cdr3_aa: CASSHEAGDGTGELFF; cdr3_nt: TGCGCCAGCAGCCATGAAGCGGGAGATGGCACCGGGGAGCTGTTTTTT
clone_size: few; d_call: .; v_call: TRBV7-9; j_call: TRBJ2-5; cdr3_aa: CASSPEKETQYF; cdr3_nt: TGTGCCAGCAGCCCAGAGAAAGAGACCCAGTACTTC
clone_size: many; d_call: .; v_call: TRBV11-3; j_call: TRBJ2-2; cdr3_aa: CASSLDQGKDTGELFF; cdr3_nt: TGTGCCAGCAGCTTAGACCAGGGTAAAGACACCGGGGAGCTGTTTTTT
clone_size: few; d_call: TRBD1; v_call: TRBV29-1; j_call: TRBJ2-7; cdr3_aa: CSVATGTGPEQYF; cdr3_nt: TGCAGCGTGGCCACCGGGACAGGGCCCGAGCAGTACTTC
clone_size: many; d_call: TRBD1; v_call: TRBV10-3; j_call: TRBJ2-2; cdr3_aa: CAISGDRESTGELFF; cdr3_nt: TGTGCCATCAGCGGGGACAGGGAATCCACCGGGGAGCTGTTTTTT
clone_size: many; d_call: .; v_call: TRBV30; j_call: TRBJ2-7; cdr3_aa: CAWSITRTYEQYF; cdr3_nt: TGTGCCTGGAGTATCACCCGAACCTACGAGCAGTACTTC
clone_size: .; d_call: .; v_call: TRBV6-1; j_call: TRBJ1-2; cdr3_aa: CASSEVTEGGYTF; cdr3_nt: TGTGCCAGCAGTGAAGTTACAGAGGGTGGCTACACCTTC
clone_size: .; d_call: .; v_call: TRBV6-1; j_call: TRBJ2-7; cdr3_aa: CASRPYRPYEQYF; cdr3_nt: TGTGCCAGCCGACCTTATAGGCCCTACGAGCAGTACTTC
clone_size: many; d_call: .; v_call: TRBV7-2; j_call: TRBJ2-7; cdr3_aa: CASSLRTPGAYEQYF; cdr3_nt: TGTGCCAGCAGCCTCAGGACTCCCGGGGCCTACGAGCAGTACTTC
clone_size: .; d_call: TRBD1; v_call: TRBV6-9; j_call: TRBJ2-7; cdr3_aa: CASSFVDRAHEQYF; cdr3_nt: TGTGCCAGCAGTTTCGTGGACAGGGCCCACGAGCAGTACTTC
clone_size: many; d_call: TRBD1; v_call: TRBV6-1; j_call: TRBJ1-1; cdr3_aa: CASSYRTGRNTEAFF; cdr3_nt: TGTGCCAGCAGTTACAGGACAGGGAGGAACACTGAAGCTTTCTTT
clone_size: many; d_call: .; v_call: TRBV20-1; j_call: TRBJ2-1; cdr3_aa: CSARDPSFSGRANEQFF; cdr3_nt: TGCAGTGCTAGAGACCCCTCTTTTAGCGGAAGGGCCAATGAGCAGTTCTTC